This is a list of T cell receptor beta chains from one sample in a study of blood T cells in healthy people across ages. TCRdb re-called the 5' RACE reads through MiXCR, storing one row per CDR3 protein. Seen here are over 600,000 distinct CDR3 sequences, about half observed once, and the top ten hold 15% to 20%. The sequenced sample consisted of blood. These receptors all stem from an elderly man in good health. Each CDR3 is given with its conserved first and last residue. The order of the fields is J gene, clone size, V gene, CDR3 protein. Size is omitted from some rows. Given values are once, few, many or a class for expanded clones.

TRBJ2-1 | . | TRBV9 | CASSAGGRAGVNEQFF
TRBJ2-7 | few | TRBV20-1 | CSADPSGRALEQYF
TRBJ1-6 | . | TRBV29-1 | CSVRDQDSPLHF
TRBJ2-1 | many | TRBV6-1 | CASSATSGRYNEQFF
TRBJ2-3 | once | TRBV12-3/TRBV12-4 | CASSSESGGGSDTQYF
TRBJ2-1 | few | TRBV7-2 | CASSLQSGEPEQFF
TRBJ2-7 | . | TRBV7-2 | CASSLAKGVGEQYF
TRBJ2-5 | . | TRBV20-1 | CSARDPDGRLREQYF
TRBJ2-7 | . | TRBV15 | CATSSYLTTSGGFSSYEQYF
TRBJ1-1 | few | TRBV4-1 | CASSQAQQNTEAFF
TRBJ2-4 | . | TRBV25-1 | CASSDSRAGMTNIQYF
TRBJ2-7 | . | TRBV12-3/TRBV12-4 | CASSFNLHYEQYF
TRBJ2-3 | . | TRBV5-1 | CASSLAGRSGGDTDTQYF
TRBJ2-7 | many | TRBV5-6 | CASTSFGTDAYEQYF
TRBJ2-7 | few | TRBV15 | CATSRDLSNTYEQYF
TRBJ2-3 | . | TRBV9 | CASSVFSGGAKDTQYF
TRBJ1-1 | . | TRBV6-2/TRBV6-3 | CASIPGQGVWTEAFF
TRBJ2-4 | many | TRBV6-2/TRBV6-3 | CASQRDLAKNIQYF
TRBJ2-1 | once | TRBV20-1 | CSARPTSGSPGNEQFF
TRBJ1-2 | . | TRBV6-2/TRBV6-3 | CASSLRREYYGYTF
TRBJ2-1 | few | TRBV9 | CASSASGIQQFF
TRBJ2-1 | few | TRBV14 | CASSQWLAGSEQFF
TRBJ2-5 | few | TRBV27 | CASSFLQGAQETQYF
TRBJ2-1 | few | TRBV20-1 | CSASGTGVDEQFF
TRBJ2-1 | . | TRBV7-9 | CASSSLLAPEQFF
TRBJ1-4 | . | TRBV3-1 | CASSQDRHSNEKLFF
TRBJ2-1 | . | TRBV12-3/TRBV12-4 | CASSLGFRTSGGTYNEQFF
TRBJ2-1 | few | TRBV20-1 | CSALGKSDNEQFF
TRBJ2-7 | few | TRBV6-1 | CASSLPGQVTSYEQYF
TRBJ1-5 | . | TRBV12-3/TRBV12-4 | CASSLYVGGVNQPQHF
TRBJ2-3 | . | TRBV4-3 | CASSQDSLAGDTDTQYF
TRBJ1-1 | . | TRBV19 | CASIPPGQGAEAFF
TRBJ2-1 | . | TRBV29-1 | CSGDREVGNEQFF
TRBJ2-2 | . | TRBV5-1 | CASSTGQGAGELFF
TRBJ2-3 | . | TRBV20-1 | CSASHAGGSADTQYF
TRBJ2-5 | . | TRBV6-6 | CASSRGGGSETQYF
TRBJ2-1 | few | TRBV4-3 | CASSQEAAGPRGNEQFF
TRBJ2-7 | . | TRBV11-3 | CASSTTREQYF
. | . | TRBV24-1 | CATSDANGYEQYF
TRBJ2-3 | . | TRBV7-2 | CASSLVSGRGQADTQYF
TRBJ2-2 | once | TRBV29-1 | CSAGVGTSDTGELFF
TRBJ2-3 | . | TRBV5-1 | CASSAGLAGGTSTDTQYF
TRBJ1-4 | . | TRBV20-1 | CSATNSREEKLFF
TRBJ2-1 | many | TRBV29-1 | CSCLTDPAYNEQFF
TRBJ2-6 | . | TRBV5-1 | CASSLGGTGNSGANVLTF
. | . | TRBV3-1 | CASSQAVRSYEQYF
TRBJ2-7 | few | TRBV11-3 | CASSFPGGTYEQYF
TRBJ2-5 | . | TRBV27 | CASSTQGTNQETQYF
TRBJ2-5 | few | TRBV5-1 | CASSPSRSGSQGETQYF
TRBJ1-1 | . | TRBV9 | CASSPGDRAEAFF
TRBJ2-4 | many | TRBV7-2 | CASSLTLAKNIQYF
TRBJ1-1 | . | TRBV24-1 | CATSDPHREGNTEAFF
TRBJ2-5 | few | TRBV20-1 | CSVRPPSQETQYF
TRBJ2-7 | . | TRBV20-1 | CSARLPGLSSYEQYF
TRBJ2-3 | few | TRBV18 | CASSPNLGTDTQYF
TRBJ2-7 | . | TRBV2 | CASSEPSLSSYEQYF
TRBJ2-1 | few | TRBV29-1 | CSVEMRVYEQFF
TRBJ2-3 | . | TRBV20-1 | CSAPRASGPADTQYF
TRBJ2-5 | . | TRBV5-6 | CASSPWGEETQYF